This T cell receptor (beta chain) was documented in a study of blood T cell repertoires in COVID-19. Some clones are missing from TCRdb's copy, which holds only in-frame ones; the method was immunoSEQ multiplex PCR. Of under 200,000 clones in the sample, approximately 91% were seen once. Sequencing was carried out using peripheral blood. This clonotype was obtained from a man aged 18-30 years with active or convalescent COVID-19.

CDR3 sequence (DNA): TGTGCCAGCAGGACTAGCGGGGACACCGGGGAGCTGTTTTTT. Protein sequence: CASRTSGDTGELFF. This chain connects TRBV6-5 to TRBJ2-2, with 11 bases fitting TRBD2. Germline V lookup: CDR1 MNHEY, CDR2 SVGAGI. The CDR3 spans 14 residues. With V trimmed by 6 bases and J by 3 bases, 0 bases remained unmatched.